The present T cell receptor (beta chain) was sequenced within a study of blood T cell repertoires in COVID-19. Looking at the study overall: There were acute and convalescent COVID-19 samples, and they came from the United States, Italy and Spain. T cells, B-cell-depleted T cells, or PBMCs supplied cDNA or gDNA.

Germline CDR1 and CDR2: LGHDT and YNNKEL (reference sequence). The CDR3 totals 15 residues. The V end lost 0 bases, the J end lost 0 bases, and 3 bases lay between the germline ends. Per the original data handling: Amplifying reference gene primers gave estimates of nucleated cell counts. Sequencing used immunoSEQ multiplex PCR; TCRdb keeps in-frame clones, though not all of them. V and J calls and clone size come straight from that table; D and trimming were deduced from the DNA. The table has around 130,000 clones, 80% to 90% seen once; the top ten hold roughly 12%. This TCR was recovered from a human donor in a cohort sampled during active COVID-19. The chain couples TRBV3-1 (or the pseudogene TRBV3-2) to TRBJ2-6; D gene ambiguous. The sample consisted of peripheral blood. The CDR3 region is CASSQDSSGANVLTF. Here the CDR3 DNA reads TGTGCCAGCAGCCAAGACAGCTCTGGGGCCAACGTCCTGACTTTC.